Below, one T cell receptor beta chain is given with its context. Its antigen is unknown. With 60 Vbeta and 13 Jbeta primers, the PCR was carried out. This table comes from immunoSEQ multiplex PCR, and its TCRdb copy is limited to in-frame clones, with some not included. The sample carries some 150,000 clones, 70% to 80% recorded once. This specimen belongs to a study of cytomegalovirus exposure and HLA in healthy donors. General study points: About 87% or about 30% of the time was how often most TCR beta V segments were productive, according to an earlier analysis.

The length of the CDR3 is 13 residues. CDR1 MNHNS and CDR2 SASEGT come from the germline V gene. Trimming took 5 bases from V and 7 from J, leaving 15 bases between them. Sample: PBMCs. The chain links TRBV6-1 to TRBJ2-7; tentatively, D is TRBD1 (5 bases). This receptor was identified in a man in his 60s in good health and CMV-seronegative. Here the CDR3 reads CASSIQGYWEQYF. The CDR3 DNA reads as TGTGCCAGCAGTATCCAGGGCTACTGGGAGCAGTACTTC.